The clone carrying this T cell receptor (beta chain) was seen a few times. Its specificity is not known. Template-switching 5'RACE yielded the TCR cDNA; a universal primer site and UMIs were added in the process. TCRdb redid the calling of the 5' RACE reads with MiXCR, one entry per CDR3 protein. Among some 320,000 distinct CDR3 sequences listed, roughly 9% were seen once. This specimen belongs to a study of T cells after yellow fever vaccination. General observations from the study: A large majority of primary-vaccination clones showed up again after the booster (approximately 96% CD4, around 90% CD8). The study noted that FACS-sorted repertoires could contain abundant clonotypes contaminating from the bulk population.

Trimming took 10 bases from V and 3 from J, leaving 18 bases between them. The CDR3 spans 15 residues. Germline assignment: CDR1 ENHRY and CDR2 SYGVKD. This clonotype originated in a young man who received the YFV17D yellow fever vaccine. V usage is TRBV10-3 and J usage is TRBJ2-2, with a weak D call TRBD1 (5 bases). Sequences were derived from CD4+ T cells sorted from PBMCs, sampled 5 days after the yellow fever booster vaccination. The CDR3 DNA reads as TGTGCCACGGAGTTAAGGCAAGGGGACACCGGGGAGCTGTTTTTT. Its protein is CATELRQGDTGELFF.